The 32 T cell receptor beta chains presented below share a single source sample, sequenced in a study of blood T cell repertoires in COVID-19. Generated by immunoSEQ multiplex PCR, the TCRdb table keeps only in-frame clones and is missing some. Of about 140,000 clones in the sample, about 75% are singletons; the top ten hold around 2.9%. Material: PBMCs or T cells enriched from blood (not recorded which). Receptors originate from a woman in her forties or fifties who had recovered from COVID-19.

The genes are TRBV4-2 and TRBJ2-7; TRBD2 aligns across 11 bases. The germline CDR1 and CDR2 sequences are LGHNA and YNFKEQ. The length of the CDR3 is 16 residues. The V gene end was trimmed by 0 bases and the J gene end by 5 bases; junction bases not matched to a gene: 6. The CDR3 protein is CASSQDATSGGHEQYF. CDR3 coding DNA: TGTGCCAGCAGCCAAGATGCAACTAGCGGGGGCCACGAGCAGTACTTC.

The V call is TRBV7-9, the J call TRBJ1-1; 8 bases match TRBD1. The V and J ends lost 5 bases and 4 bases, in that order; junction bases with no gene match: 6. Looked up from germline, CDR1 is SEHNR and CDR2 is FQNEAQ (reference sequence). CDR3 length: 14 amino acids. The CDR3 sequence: CASSPSDRATEAFF. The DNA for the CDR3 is TGTGCCAGCAGCCCCTCGGACAGGGCCACTGAAGCTTTCTTT.

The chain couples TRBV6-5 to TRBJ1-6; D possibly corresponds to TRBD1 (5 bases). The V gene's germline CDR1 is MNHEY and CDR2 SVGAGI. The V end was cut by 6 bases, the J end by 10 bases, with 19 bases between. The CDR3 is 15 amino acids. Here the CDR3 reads CASSPDWGGRSPLHF. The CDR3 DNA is TGTGCCAGCAGCCCCGATTGGGGGGGACGGTCACCCCTCCACTTT.

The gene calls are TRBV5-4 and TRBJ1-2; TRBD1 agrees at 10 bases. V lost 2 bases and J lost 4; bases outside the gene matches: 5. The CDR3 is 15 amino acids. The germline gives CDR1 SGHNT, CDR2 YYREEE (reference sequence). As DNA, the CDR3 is TGTGCCAGCAGCTTCCGGGACAGGGGACCCTATGGCTACACCTTC. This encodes CASSFRDRGPYGYTF. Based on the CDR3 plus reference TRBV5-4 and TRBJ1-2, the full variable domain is ETGVTQSPTHLIKTRGQQVTLRCSSQSGHNTVSWYQQALGQGPQFIFQYYREEENGRGNFPPRFSGLQFPNYSSELNVNALELDDSALYLCASSFRDRGPYGYTFGSGTRLTVV.

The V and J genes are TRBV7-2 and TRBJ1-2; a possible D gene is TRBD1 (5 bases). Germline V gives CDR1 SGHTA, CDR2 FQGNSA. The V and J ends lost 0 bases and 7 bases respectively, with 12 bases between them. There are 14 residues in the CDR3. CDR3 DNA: TGTGCCAGCAGCTTAGCTCGACAGCGGGGTGGCTACACCTTC. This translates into CASSLARQRGGYTF.

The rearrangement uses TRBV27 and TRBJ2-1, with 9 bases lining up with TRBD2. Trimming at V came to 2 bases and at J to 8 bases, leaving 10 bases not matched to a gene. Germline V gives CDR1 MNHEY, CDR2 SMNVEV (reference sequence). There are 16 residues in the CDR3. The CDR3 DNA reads TGTGCCAGCAGTTTAAGCCTAGCGGGGAGCTGGGATGAGCAGTTCTTC. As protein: CASSLSLAGSWDEQFF.

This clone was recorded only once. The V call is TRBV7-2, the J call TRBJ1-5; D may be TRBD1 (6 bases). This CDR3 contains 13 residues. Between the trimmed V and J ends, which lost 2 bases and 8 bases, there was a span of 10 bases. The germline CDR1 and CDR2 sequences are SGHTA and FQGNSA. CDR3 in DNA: TGTGCCAGCAGCTTAACAGGGAGGGAGCCCCAGCATTTT. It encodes CASSLTGREPQHF.

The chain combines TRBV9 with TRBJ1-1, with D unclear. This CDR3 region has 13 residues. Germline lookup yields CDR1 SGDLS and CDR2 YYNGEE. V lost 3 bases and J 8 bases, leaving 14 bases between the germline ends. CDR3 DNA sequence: TGTGCCAGCAGCGCCCTGGGAGAGAGCGAAGCTTTCTTT. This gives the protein CASSALGESEAFF.

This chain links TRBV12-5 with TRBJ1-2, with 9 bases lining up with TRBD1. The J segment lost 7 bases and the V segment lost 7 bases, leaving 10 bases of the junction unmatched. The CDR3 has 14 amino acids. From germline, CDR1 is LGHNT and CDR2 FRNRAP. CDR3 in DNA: TGTGCTAGTGCCTCGGGACAGGGTCTAGGTGGCTACACCTTC. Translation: CASASGQGLGGYTF.

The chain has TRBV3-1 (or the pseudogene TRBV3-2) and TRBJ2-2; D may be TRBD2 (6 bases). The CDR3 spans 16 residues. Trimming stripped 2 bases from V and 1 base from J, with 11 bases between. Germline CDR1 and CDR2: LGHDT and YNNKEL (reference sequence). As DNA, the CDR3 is TGTGCCAGCAGCCAATTTAGCGGAGGGAACACCGGGGAGCTGTTTTTT. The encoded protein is CASSQFSGGNTGELFF.

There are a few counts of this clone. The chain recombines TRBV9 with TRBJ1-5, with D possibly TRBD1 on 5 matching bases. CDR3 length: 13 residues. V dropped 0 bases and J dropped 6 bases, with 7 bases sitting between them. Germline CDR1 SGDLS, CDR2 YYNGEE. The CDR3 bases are TGTGCCAGCAGCGTAGGGGGGGTTCAGCCCCAGCATTTT. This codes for CASSVGGVQPQHF.

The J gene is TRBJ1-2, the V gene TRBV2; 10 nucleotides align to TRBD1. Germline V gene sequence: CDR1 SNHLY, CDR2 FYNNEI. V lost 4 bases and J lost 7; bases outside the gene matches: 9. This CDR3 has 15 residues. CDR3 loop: CASSVGTGAYGGYTF. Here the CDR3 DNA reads TGTGCCAGCAGTGTTGGGACAGGGGCCTACGGTGGCTACACCTTC.

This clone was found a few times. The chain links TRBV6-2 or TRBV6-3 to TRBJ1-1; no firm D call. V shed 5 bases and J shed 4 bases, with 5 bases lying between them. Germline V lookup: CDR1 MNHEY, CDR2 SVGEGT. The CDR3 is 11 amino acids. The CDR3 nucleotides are TGTGCCAGCAGTCTAGGCACTGAAGCTTTCTTT. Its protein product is CASSLGTEAFF.

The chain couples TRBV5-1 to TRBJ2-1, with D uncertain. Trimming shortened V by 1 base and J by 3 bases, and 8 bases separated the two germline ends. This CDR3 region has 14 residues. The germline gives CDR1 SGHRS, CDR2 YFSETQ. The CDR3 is CASSLTPGYNEQFF. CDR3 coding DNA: TGCGCCAGCAGCTTGACCCCGGGCTACAATGAGCAGTTCTTC.

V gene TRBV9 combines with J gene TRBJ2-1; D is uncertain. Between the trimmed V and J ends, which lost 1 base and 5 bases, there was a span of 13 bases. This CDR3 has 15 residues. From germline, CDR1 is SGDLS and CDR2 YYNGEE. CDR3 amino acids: CASSVLPTSDNEQFF. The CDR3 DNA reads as TGTGCCAGCAGCGTACTTCCCACTTCGGACAATGAGCAGTTCTTC.

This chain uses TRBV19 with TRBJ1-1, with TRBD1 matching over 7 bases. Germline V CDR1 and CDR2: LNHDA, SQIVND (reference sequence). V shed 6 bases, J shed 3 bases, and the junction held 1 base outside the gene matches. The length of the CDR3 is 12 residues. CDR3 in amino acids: CASRDRDTEAFF. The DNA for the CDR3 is TGTGCCAGTAGAGACAGGGACACTGAAGCTTTCTTT.

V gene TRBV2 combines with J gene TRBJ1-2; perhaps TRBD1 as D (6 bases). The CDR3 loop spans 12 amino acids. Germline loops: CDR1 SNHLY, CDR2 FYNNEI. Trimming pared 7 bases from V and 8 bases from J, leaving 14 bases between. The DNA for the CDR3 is TGTGCCAGCAACGAGGGTGGGGGCGGCTACACCTTC. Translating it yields CASNEGGGGYTF.

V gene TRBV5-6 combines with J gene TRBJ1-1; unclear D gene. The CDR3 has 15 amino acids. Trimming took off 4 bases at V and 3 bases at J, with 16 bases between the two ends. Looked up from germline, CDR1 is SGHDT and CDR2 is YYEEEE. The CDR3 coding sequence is TGTGCCAGCAGCACGGAACCGGGATTACACACTGAAGCTTTCTTT. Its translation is CASSTEPGLHTEAFF.

CDR3 bases: TGTGCCAGCAGCTTAGAGGTACCCCCGAGGAGTACGCAGTATTTT. This sequence encodes CASSLEVPPRSTQYF. The rearrangement links TRBV7-2 to TRBJ2-3; D is unresolved. Germline loops: CDR1 SGHTA, CDR2 FQGNSA. The germline V and J ends were trimmed by 1 base and 8 bases, with 16 bases remaining between them. CDR3 length: 15 amino acids.

In DNA, the CDR3 is TGTGCCAGCAGCCCCGCCCGGGAGACAAAGGGTGGCTACACCTTC. Translation: CASSPARETKGGYTF. The chain is built from TRBV13 and TRBJ1-2; no clear D. This CDR3 is 15 amino acids long. The V gene's germline CDR1 is PRHDT and CDR2 FYEKMQ (reference sequence). V lost 5 bases to trimming and J lost 7 bases, with 20 bases between them.

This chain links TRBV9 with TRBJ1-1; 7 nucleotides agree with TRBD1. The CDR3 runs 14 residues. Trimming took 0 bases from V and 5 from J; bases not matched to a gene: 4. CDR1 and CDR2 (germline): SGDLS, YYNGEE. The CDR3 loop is CASSVEGAETEAFF. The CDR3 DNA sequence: TGTGCCAGCAGCGTAGAGGGGGCCGAAACTGAAGCTTTCTTT.

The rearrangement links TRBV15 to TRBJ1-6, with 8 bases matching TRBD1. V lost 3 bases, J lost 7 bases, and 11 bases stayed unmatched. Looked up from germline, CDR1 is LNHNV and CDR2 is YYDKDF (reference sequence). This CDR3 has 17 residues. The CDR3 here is CATSSDRGRSANSPLHF. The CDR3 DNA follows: TGTGCCACCAGCAGTGACAGGGGCAGGTCGGCGAATTCACCCCTCCACTTT.

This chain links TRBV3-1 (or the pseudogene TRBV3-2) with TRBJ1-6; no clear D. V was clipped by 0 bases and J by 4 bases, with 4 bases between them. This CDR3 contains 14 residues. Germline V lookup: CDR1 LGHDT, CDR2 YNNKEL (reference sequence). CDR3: CASSQEQYNSPLHF. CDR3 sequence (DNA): TGTGCCAGCAGCCAAGAACAGTATAATTCACCCCTCCACTTT.

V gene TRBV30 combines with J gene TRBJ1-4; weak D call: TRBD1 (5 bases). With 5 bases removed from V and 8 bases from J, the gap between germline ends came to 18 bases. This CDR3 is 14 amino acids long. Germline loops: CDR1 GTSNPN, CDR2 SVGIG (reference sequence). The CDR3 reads CAWDLGGVEEKLFF. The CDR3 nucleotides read TGTGCCTGGGATCTCGGGGGGGTAGAGGAAAAACTGTTTTTT.

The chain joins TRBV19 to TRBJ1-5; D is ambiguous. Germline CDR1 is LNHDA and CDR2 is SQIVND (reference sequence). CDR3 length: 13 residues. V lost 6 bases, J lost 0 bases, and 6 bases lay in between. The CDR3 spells CASSPYSNQPQHF. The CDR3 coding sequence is TGTGCCAGTAGCCCGTATAGCAATCAGCCCCAGCATTTT.

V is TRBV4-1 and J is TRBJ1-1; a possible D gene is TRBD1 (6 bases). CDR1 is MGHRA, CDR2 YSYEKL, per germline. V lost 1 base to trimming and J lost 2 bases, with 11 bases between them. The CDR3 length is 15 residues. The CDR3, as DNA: TGCGCCAGCAGCCAAGTTCGACAGGTCAACACTGAAGCTTTCTTT. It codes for CASSQVRQVNTEAFF.

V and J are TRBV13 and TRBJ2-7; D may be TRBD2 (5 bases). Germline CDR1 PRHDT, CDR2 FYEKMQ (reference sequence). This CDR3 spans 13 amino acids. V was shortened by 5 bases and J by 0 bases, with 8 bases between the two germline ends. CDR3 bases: TGTGCCAGCAGCGTCGGGAACTCCTACGAGCAGTACTTC. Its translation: CASSVGNSYEQYF.

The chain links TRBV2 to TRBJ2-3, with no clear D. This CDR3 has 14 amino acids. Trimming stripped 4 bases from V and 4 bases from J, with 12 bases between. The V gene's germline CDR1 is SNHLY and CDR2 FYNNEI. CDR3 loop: CASSVVEEADTQYF. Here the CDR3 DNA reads TGTGCCAGCAGTGTAGTTGAAGAGGCAGATACGCAGTATTTT. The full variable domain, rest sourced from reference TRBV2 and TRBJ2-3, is EPEVTQTPSHQVTQMGQEVILRCVPISNHLYFYWYRQILGQKVEFLVSFYNNEISEKSEIFDDQFSVERPDGSNFTLKIRSTKLEDSAMYFCASSVVEEADTQYFGPGTRLTVL.

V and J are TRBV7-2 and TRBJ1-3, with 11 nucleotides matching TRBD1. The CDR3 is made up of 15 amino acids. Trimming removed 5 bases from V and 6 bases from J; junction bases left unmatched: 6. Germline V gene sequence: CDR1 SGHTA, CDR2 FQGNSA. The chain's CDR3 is CASSPRTGGINTIYF. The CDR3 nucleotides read TGTGCCAGCAGCCCGAGGACAGGGGGCATAAACACCATATATTTT.

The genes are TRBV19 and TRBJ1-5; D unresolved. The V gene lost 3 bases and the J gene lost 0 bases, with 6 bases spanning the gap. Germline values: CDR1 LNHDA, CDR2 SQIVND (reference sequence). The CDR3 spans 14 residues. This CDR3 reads CASSIRHSNQPQHF. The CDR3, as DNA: TGTGCCAGTAGTATTCGACATAGCAATCAGCCCCAGCATTTT.

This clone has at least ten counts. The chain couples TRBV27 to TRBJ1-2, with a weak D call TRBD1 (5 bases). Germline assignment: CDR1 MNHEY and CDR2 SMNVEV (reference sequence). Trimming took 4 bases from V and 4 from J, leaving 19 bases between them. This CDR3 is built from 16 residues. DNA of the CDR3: TGTGCCAGCAGTTCTTATGGCGGGGGGACCCTCTATGGCTACACCTTC. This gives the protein CASSSYGGGTLYGYTF.

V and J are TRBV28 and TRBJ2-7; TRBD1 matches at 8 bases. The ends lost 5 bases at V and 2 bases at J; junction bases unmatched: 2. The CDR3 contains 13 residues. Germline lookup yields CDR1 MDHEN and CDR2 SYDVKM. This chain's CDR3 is CASSQGQAYEQYF. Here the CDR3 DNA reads TGTGCCAGCAGTCAGGGACAGGCCTACGAGCAGTACTTC. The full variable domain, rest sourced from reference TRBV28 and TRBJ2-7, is DVKVTQSSRYLVKRTGEKVFLECVQDMDHENMFWYRQDPGLGLRLIYFSYDVKMKEKGDIPEGYSVSREKKERFSLILESASTNQTSMYLCASSQGQAYEQYFGPGTRLTVT.